Listed below are T cell receptor beta chains from one sample, sequenced in a study of T-cell memory formation after mild COVID-19. MiXCR, applied by TCRdb to the 5' RACE reads, yields one record per CDR3 protein. The data contain under 400,000 distinct CDR3 sequences, 25% to 30% of them singletons. The sequencing sample was made of PBMCs or a T cell subset sorted from them (not recorded which). These receptors all come from an adult woman who had mild COVID-19 (a few samples of this study predate the infection). Cell type and time point are not known. Both conserved end residues are part of each CDR3. D genes are given only for firm matches. Size is stated for part of the rows, as once, few or many counts, or as a class when the clone is expanded.

j_call clone_size d_call v_call cdr3_aa cdr3_nt
TRBJ1-6 few - TRBV7-2 CASSGFGTLLHF TGTGCCAGCTCAGGGTTCGGCACACTCCTCCACTTT
TRBJ1-5 - - TRBV24-1 CATSDAHQPQHF TGTGCCACCAGTGACGCTCATCAGCCCCAGCATTTT
TRBJ2-3 - TRBD1 TRBV5-4 CASSSSGTGLTDTQYF TGTGCCAGCAGCTCATCCGGGACAGGTCTCACAGATACGCAGTATTTT
TRBJ2-7 - TRBD1 TRBV5-1 CASSQGTVYSYEQYF TGCGCCAGCAGCCAGGGGACAGTATACTCCTACGAGCAGTACTTC
TRBJ2-7 - - TRBV9 CASSVEMEWPDAEQYF TGTGCCAGCAGCGTAGAGATGGAATGGCCTGATGCCGAGCAGTACTTC
TRBJ2-5 - - TRBV7-2 CASSDIRDLTQETQYF TGTGCCAGCAGCGACATCCGGGACCTCACTCAAGAGACCCAGTACTTC
TRBJ2-4 - - TRBV12-3/TRBV12-4 CASRLTGFGKNIQYF TGTGCCAGCAGGTTGACAGGATTCGGCAAAAACATTCAGTACTTC
TRBJ2-1 - - TRBV29-1 CSVGLGNEQFF TGCAGCGTTGGACTGGGGAATGAGCAGTTCTTC
TRBJ2-3 - TRBD2 TRBV4-2 CASSQEVTSGASTDTQYF TGTGCCAGCAGCCAAGAGGTGACTAGCGGTGCTAGCACAGATACGCAGTATTTT
TRBJ1-5 - - TRBV21-1 CALRTGTWPNQPQHF TGTGCCTTGAGGACCGGGACATGGCCAAATCAGCCCCAGCATTTT
TRBJ2-1 - TRBD2 TRBV5-5 CASRLAVYTEQFF TGTGCCAGCAGACTAGCGGTATACACTGAGCAGTTCTTC
TRBJ1-1 - TRBD1 TRBV7-9 CASSLSTGVGTEAFF TGTGCCAGCAGCCTATCGACAGGGGTCGGCACTGAAGCTTTCTTT
TRBJ2-1 - - TRBV7-6 CASSLAAGVGNEQFF TGTGCCAGCAGCTTAGCGGCCGGGGTTGGCAATGAGCAGTTCTTC
TRBJ2-3 - TRBD2 TRBV6-5 CASSYEMGASGSWDTQYF TGTGCCAGCAGTTATGAGATGGGGGCTAGCGGGAGTTGGGATACGCAGTATTTT
TRBJ2-2 - - TRBV6-2/TRBV6-3 CASSGNGELFF TGTGCCAGCAGTGGGAACGGGGAGCTGTTTTTT
TRBJ2-3 once TRBD2 TRBV7-9 CASSRTLSTRGGTDTQYF TGTGCCAGCAGCCGAACCTTATCCACCCGGGGGGGCACAGATACGCAGTATTTT
TRBJ2-6 medium-sized - TRBV5-1 CASSLEGVGANVLTF TGCGCCAGCAGCTTGGAGGGGGTTGGGGCCAACGTCCTGACTTTC
TRBJ1-1 - TRBD1 TRBV9 CASSPHPGQDEAFF TGTGCCAGCAGCCCACACCCTGGACAGGACGAAGCTTTCTTT
TRBJ1-1 few - TRBV5-1 CASSLLGRRDTEAFF TGCGCCAGCAGCCTCTTAGGGAGAAGGGACACTGAAGCTTTCTTT
TRBJ2-2 few TRBD1 TRBV2 CASRRQGIGTGELFF TGTGCCAGCAGAAGACAGGGGATTGGCACCGGGGAGCTGTTTTTT
TRBJ2-2 - - TRBV7-6 CASSFSWAGAGELFF TGTGCCAGCAGCTTCAGTTGGGCAGGGGCCGGGGAGCTGTTTTTT
TRBJ2-1 - TRBD2 TRBV10-3 CAISELFTSGSNNEQFF TGTGCCATCAGTGAGTTGTTTACTAGCGGGTCAAACAATGAGCAGTTCTTC
TRBJ1-6 - TRBD1 TRBV7-2 CASRLGQGPSPLHF TGTGCCAGCAGGTTAGGACAGGGCCCTTCACCCCTCCACTTT
TRBJ2-6 - TRBD1 TRBV4-1 CASRQTGSASGANVLTF TGCGCCAGCAGACAGACAGGGTCGGCGTCTGGGGCCAACGTCCTGACTTTC